These 28 T cell receptor beta chains originate from one sample sequenced in a study of T cell repertoires in aging, cancer and after chemotherapy. Peripheral blood genomic DNA, not sorted cells or RNA, was the template. TRB rearrangements spanning V, D and J were amplified using mixed TRB-A/B primers. TCRdb reanalysed the multiplex PCR reads using MiXCR and keeps one entry per CDR3 protein. The data show about 15,000 distinct CDR3 sequences, with 40% to 55% seen just once and approximately 10% held by the top ten. Specimen: blood. The receptors come from a human donor in good health.

This clonotype has a handful of counts. The V call is TRBV6-5, the J call TRBJ2-1; 7 bases line up with TRBD1. Germline trimming cut 2 bases from V and 0 bases from J; bases unmatched to any gene: 4. Germline V CDR1 and CDR2: MNHEY, SVGAGI. CDR3 length equals 16 residues. This CDR3 reads CASSYTGALSYNEQFF. CDR3 coding DNA: TGTGCCAGCAGTTACACAGGGGCTCTCTCCTACAATGAGCAGTTCTTC.

V and J are TRBV19 and TRBJ1-6; no reliable D call. The CDR3 is made up of 14 amino acids. The V end was cut by 6 bases, the J end by 5 bases, with 11 bases between. Per the germline V gene, CDR1 is LNHDA and CDR2 is SQIVND (reference sequence). CDR3 sequence reads: CASSHYTDNSPLHF. In nucleotides, the CDR3 is TGTGCCAGTAGCCACTACACTGATAATTCACCCCTCCACTTT.

This rearrangement joins TRBV11-1 to TRBJ2-1; 10 nucleotides agree with TRBD2. The CDR3 is 15 amino acids. The trim removed 10 bases at V and 4 bases at J, leaving 10 bases unmatched. The germline gives CDR1 SGHAT, CDR2 FQDESV (reference sequence). CDR3 in amino acids: CANSPRTSGYNEQFF. Written as DNA, the CDR3 is TGTGCCAACAGTCCGAGGACTAGCGGTTACAATGAGCAGTTCTTC.

The chain has TRBV5-1 and TRBJ2-2, with D perhaps TRBD1 (5 bases). V shed 0 bases and J shed 7 bases, with 10 bases lying between them. The CDR3 is 14 amino acids. The V gene's germline CDR1 is SGHRS and CDR2 YFSETQ. The CDR3 here is CASSLGQYYGELFF. CDR3 nucleotides: TGCGCCAGCAGCTTGGGACAGTACTACGGGGAGCTGTTTTTT.

The gene calls are TRBV15 and TRBJ2-7; D ambiguous. Trimming shortened V by 4 bases and J by 6 bases, and 13 bases separated the two germline ends. The CDR3 extends over 13 amino acids. Germline CDR1 LNHNV, CDR2 YYDKDF (reference sequence). CDR3 DNA sequence: TGTGCCACCAGCACCCCGGGCCGTGCCGAGCAGTACTTC. Its protein is CATSTPGRAEQYF.

The V and J genes are TRBV19 and TRBJ2-7; possible D gene TRBD2, 6 bases. The germline CDR1 and CDR2 sequences are LNHDA and SQIVND (reference sequence). Between the trimmed V and J ends, which lost 1 base and 3 bases, there was a span of 7 bases. CDR3 size: 13 residues. Here the CDR3 reads CASSIGEDYEQYF. CDR3 in DNA: TGTGCCAGTAGTATAGGGGAGGACTACGAGCAGTACTTC.

V usage is TRBV27 and J usage is TRBJ1-6, with D tentatively TRBD1 (6 bases). This CDR3 has 14 amino acids. Trimming removed 3 bases at V and 6 bases at J, with 9 bases between. The germline gives CDR1 MNHEY, CDR2 SMNVEV (reference sequence). CDR3 DNA: TGTGCCAGCAGTTTCCAGGGGTCTAATTCACCCCTCCACTTT. Amino acids: CASSFQGSNSPLHF.

This clonotype has just a few counts. This CDR3 is CASSVGTTYNEQFF. Written as DNA, the CDR3 is TGTGCCAGTAGTGTCGGGACAACCTACAATGAGCAGTTCTTC. V usage is TRBV19 and J usage is TRBJ2-1; possibly TRBD1 for D (6 bases). The CDR3 has 14 amino acids. V shed 5 bases and J shed 2 bases, with 10 bases lying between them. Germline V gene sequence: CDR1 LNHDA, CDR2 SQIVND (reference sequence).

This chain uses TRBV4-3 with TRBJ2-3; D is perhaps TRBD2 (6 bases). Looked up from germline, CDR1 is LGHNA and CDR2 is YSLEER. V lost 0 bases and J 0 bases, leaving 10 bases between the germline ends. The CDR3 is 16 residues long. Here the CDR3 reads CASSQDEGGSTDTQYF. The CDR3 DNA is TGCGCCAGCAGCCAAGATGAGGGAGGAAGCACAGATACGCAGTATTTT.

The gene calls are TRBV27 and TRBJ1-4; 8 bases are shared with TRBD1. After removal of 3 bases from V and 5 bases from J, the junction contained 8 bases not matched to a gene. Germline values: CDR1 MNHEY, CDR2 SMNVEV (reference sequence). There are 16 residues in the CDR3. Here the CDR3 reads CASSFLPGGRNEKLFF. CDR3 nucleotides: TGTGCCAGCAGTTTCCTTCCAGGGGGCAGGAATGAAAAACTGTTTTTT.

The V gene is TRBV6-2 or TRBV6-3, the J gene TRBJ2-1, with 7 bases that match TRBD2. V was clipped by 11 bases and J by 7 bases; unmatched bases: 17. From germline, CDR1 is MNHEY and CDR2 SVGEGT. CDR3 length: 15 residues. CDR3 sequence (DNA): TGTGCCGTTAAGCGCTCGGTAGCGGGCGGAAATGAGCAGTTCTTC. Residues: CAVKRSVAGGNEQFF.

The chain combines TRBV12-3 or TRBV12-4 with TRBJ1-3; 9 nucleotides agree with TRBD1. The junction had 5 bases not matched to a gene; V was cut back by 1 base and J by 4 bases. The CDR3 is made up of 16 amino acids. The CDR3 is CASSLGGTGPGNTIYF. CDR3 nucleotide sequence: TGTGCCAGCAGTTTAGGGGGGACAGGGCCCGGAAACACCATATATTTT.

This clonotype has only a few counts. The chain has TRBV6-2 or TRBV6-3 and TRBJ2-2; 11 positions match TRBD2. The germline gives CDR1 MNHEY, CDR2 SVGEGT. The CDR3 is 19 residues long. J gave up 5 bases and V 0 bases, and 11 bases lay outside the gene matches. CDR3 nucleotide sequence: TGTGCCAGCAGTTACTCCTTTCCTCTAGCGGGAGGAGGTACCGGGGAGCTGTTTTTT. Translating it yields CASSYSFPLAGGGTGELFF.

This chain links TRBV19 with TRBJ1-5, with 7 bases matching TRBD1. V shed 8 bases and J 3 bases; nucleotides not matched to a gene: 10. This CDR3 is 15 amino acids long. Germline values: CDR1 LNHDA, CDR2 SQIVND (reference sequence). The CDR3 sequence: CASHPLGGVNQPQHF. Written as DNA, the CDR3 is TGTGCCAGTCACCCCCTAGGGGGCGTCAATCAGCCCCAGCATTTT.

The chain recombines TRBV12-3 or TRBV12-4 with TRBJ2-1; D gene unclear. CDR3 length: 11 amino acids. Trimming removed 3 bases from V and 8 bases from J, with 5 bases in between. The CDR3 sequence is CASSFLDEQFF. The CDR3 region has the DNA TGTGCCAGCAGTTTTCTTGATGAGCAGTTCTTC.

The gene calls are TRBV6-2 or TRBV6-3 and TRBJ2-2; D is perhaps TRBD2 (5 bases). V lost 6 bases and J lost 8, with 22 bases in between. The CDR3 has 16 amino acids. Germline assignment: CDR1 MNHEY and CDR2 SVGEGT. In DNA, the CDR3 is TGTGCCAGCAGGACCCGGGGAGCGGTGAACAAGGGGGAGCTGTTTTTT. Protein product: CASRTRGAVNKGELFF.

Comment on this clonotype: The germline gene is not matched at one end of the junction; a read error may be the cause. V usage is TRBV4-3 and J usage is TRBJ1-1; 9 nucleotides line up with TRBD1. The length of the CDR3 is 15 residues. CDR1 and CDR2 from the germline V gene are LGHNA and YSLEER. The CDR3 nucleotides are TGTGCCAGCAGCTTGGGACAGGGCGCCAACACTGAAGCTTTCTTT. Protein: CASSLGQGANTEAFF.

V usage is TRBV19 and J usage is TRBJ1-1; 8 positions match TRBD1. Trimming at V came to 4 bases and at J to 0 bases, leaving 7 bases not matched to a gene. CDR1 is LNHDA and CDR2 is SQIVND in the germline V gene (reference sequence). The CDR3 is 16 amino acids. The DNA for the CDR3 is TGTGCCAGTAGTACCTTCCGGACAGGGATGAACACTGAAGCTTTCTTT. Protein product: CASSTFRTGMNTEAFF.

The chain combines TRBV6-5 with TRBJ1-1; D call uncertain. V was trimmed by 8 bases and J by 1 base, leaving 8 bases between them. This CDR3 has 12 residues. Germline CDR1 MNHEY, CDR2 SVGAGI. CDR3 amino acids: CASRRGNTEAFF. The CDR3, as DNA: TGTGCCAGCCGGAGAGGGAACACTGAAGCTTTCTTT.

This clonotype was seen just once. The rearrangement joins TRBV7-9 to TRBJ1-4; 7 positions match TRBD1. This CDR3 contains 16 residues. The germline V gene encodes CDR1 SEHNR and CDR2 FQNEAQ (reference sequence). The trim removed 5 bases at V and 2 bases at J, leaving 8 bases unmatched. CDR3 DNA: TGTGCCAGCAGCCCGCTACAGGGGCGGACTAATGAAAAACTGTTTTTT. Translated, it gives CASSPLQGRTNEKLFF.

This clonotype was observed a few times. This chain joins TRBV12-3 or TRBV12-4 and TRBJ1-1; D not certain. This CDR3 is 15 amino acids long. V dropped 5 bases and J dropped 0 bases, with 13 bases sitting between them. The CDR3: CASSSTLGMNTEAFF. DNA of the CDR3: TGTGCCAGCAGTAGCACCCTTGGGATGAACACTGAAGCTTTCTTT.

The rearrangement uses TRBV18 and TRBJ2-3, with D perhaps being TRBD1 or TRBD2 (5 bases each). The V end was cut by 1 base, the J end by 4 bases, with 9 bases between. CDR1 and CDR2 (germline): KGHSH, LQKENI. The CDR3 runs 14 residues. The DNA for the CDR3 is TGTGCCAGCTCACCACTGGGGGTTCCAGATACGCAGTATTTT. It yields the protein CASSPLGVPDTQYF.

The rearrangement uses TRBV6-2 or TRBV6-3 and TRBJ2-1; TRBD2 might be the D (6 bases). Germline V lookup: CDR1 MNHEY, CDR2 SVGEGT. The V and J ends lost 6 bases and 3 bases respectively, with 9 bases between them. This CDR3 has 13 amino acids. Written as DNA, the CDR3 is TGTGCCAGCAGGCCCGGGAGCTACAATGAGCAGTTCTTC. Its protein product is CASRPGSYNEQFF.

The V call is TRBV30, the J call TRBJ2-3; no firm D call. The CDR3 totals 13 residues. V lost 6 bases and J lost 0, with 10 bases in between. Germline V lookup: CDR1 GTSNPN, CDR2 SVGIG (reference sequence). Written as DNA, the CDR3 is TGTGCCTGCTCCGGTGATAGCACAGATACGCAGTATTTT. It codes for CACSGDSTDTQYF.

The chain employs TRBV5-4 and TRBJ2-7, with TRBD2 identical over 10 bases. From germline, CDR1 is SGHNT and CDR2 YYREEE (reference sequence). The CDR3 totals 15 residues. Trimming at V came to 4 bases and at J to 2 bases, leaving 6 bases not matched to a gene. Here the CDR3 reads CASSLGTSEAYEQYF. As DNA, the CDR3 is TGTGCCAGCAGCCTCGGGACTAGCGAAGCCTACGAGCAGTACTTC.

The rearrangement uses TRBV30 and TRBJ2-2, with a possible D match to TRBD1 (6 bases). Germline CDR1 is GTSNPN and CDR2 is SVGIG (reference sequence). This CDR3 spans 14 amino acids. The V gene lost 6 bases and the J gene lost 5 bases, with 16 bases spanning the gap. Written as DNA, the CDR3 is TGTGCCTGCCCACGGAAGGGGGAGACCGGGGAGCTGTTTTTT. Translated, it gives CACPRKGETGELFF.

Of note for this clonotype: A much larger clone differs from this one at a single base, so this may be a read error. V usage is TRBV29-1 and J usage is TRBJ2-5, with 7 bases fitting TRBD1. With 3 bases clipped from V and 2 bases from J, the junction kept 3 bases outside the gene matches. The germline CDR1 and CDR2 sequences are SQVTM and ANQGSEA. The CDR3 runs to 13 residues. CDR3 loop: CSVDQGQQETQYF. CDR3 DNA: TGCAGCGTTGATCAGGGACAGCAAGAGACCCAGTACTTC.

The rearrangement uses TRBV6-1 and TRBJ1-6; 7 bases align to TRBD1. Germline V gene lookup returns CDR1 MNHNS and CDR2 SASEGT. The J segment lost 14 bases and the V segment lost 4 bases, leaving 2 bases of the junction unmatched. The CDR3 covers 11 residues. CDR3 region: CASSGQGALHF. Written as DNA, the CDR3 is TGTGCCAGCAGTGGACAGGGAGCCCTCCACTTT.